Listed here is a single T cell receptor beta chain. The antigen is undetermined. A multiplex PCR was run with 60 Vbeta primers and 13 Jbeta primers. Repertoires were generated with immunoSEQ multiplex PCR, while TCRdb's copy carries only in-frame clones and drops some. The table has about 130,000 clones, roughly 72% seen once. The data are from a study of cytomegalovirus exposure and HLA in healthy donors. General observations from the study: In an earlier analysis, about 90% or about 30%: the productive usage of most TCR beta V segments. Reportedly, HLA-A and HLA-B alleles of most subjects were accurately predicted from TCR beta.

The CDR3 contains 16 residues. The junction had 8 bases not matched to a gene; V was cut back by 0 bases and J by 3 bases. The germline CDR1 and CDR2 sequences are MNHEY and SMNVEV (reference sequence). This clonotype originated in a man in his forties in good health and CMV-seropositive. The sequenced sample consisted of PBMCs. V is TRBV27 and J is TRBJ2-7; TRBD1 matches 7 bases. This CDR3 is CASSLSRGTDYYEQYF. The CDR3 bases are TGTGCCAGCAGTTTATCGAGGGGGACAGATTACTACGAGCAGTACTTC.